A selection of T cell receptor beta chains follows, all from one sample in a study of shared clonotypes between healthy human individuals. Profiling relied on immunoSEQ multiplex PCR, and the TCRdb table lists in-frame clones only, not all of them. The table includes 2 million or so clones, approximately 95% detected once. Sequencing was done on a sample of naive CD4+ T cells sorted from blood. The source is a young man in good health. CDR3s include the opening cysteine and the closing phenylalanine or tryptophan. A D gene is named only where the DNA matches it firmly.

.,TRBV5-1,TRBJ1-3,CASSLDRPRDTIYF
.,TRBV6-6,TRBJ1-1,CASSYSHSNTEAFF
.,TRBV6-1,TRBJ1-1,CASSEWPEAFF
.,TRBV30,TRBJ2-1,CAWTNSNEQFF
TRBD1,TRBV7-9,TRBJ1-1,CASSLGQGNEAFF
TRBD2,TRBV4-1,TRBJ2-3,CASSSVGGGPSDTQYF
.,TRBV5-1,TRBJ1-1,CASSHGTTNTEAFF
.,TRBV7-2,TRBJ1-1,CASSLLAGQYAEAFF
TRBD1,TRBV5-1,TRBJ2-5,CASSTGQFQETQYF
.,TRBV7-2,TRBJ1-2,CASSKGTGGYTF
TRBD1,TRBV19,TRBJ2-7,CASSAPGQGTYEQYF
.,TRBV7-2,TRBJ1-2,CASSLGWGAANYGYTF
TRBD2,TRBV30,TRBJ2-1,CAWSVMKMAGGGWSYNEQFF
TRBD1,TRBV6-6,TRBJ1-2,CASRDWTGLSYGYTF
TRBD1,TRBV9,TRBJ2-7,CASSVQGELTYEQYF
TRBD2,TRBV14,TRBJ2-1,CASSPLTPGTSNEQFF
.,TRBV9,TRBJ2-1,CASSVLERVGEQFF
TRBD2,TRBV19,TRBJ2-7,CASRLAGSSYEQYF
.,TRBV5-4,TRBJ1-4,CASSFLGEKLFF
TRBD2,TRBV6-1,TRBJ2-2,CASSGQGGGELFF
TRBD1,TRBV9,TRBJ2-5,CASSTWTGGETQYF
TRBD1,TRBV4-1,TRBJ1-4,CASSHLQGTNEKLFF
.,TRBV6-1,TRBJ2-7,CASSVTHNYEQYF
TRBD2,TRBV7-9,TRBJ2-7,CASSSSGRAADEQYF
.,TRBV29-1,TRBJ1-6,CSVGSSYNSPLHF
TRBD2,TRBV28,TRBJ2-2,CASSLWRLAGGPGELFF
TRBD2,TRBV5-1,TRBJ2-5,CASSFSGGARETQYF
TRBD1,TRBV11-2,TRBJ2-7,CASSFSTGPNYEQYF
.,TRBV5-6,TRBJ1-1,CASSFERTEAFF
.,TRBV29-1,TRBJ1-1,CSVWTVGTEAFF
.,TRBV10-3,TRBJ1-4,CAISDGSNEKLFF
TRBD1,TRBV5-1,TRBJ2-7,CASSLGTVSYEQYF
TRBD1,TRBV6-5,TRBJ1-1,CASSSWEGANTEAFF
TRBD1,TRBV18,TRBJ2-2,CASSPMEAGGTHGELFF
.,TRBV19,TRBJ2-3,CATTPGADTQYF
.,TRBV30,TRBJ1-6,CAWSPSRRGNSPLHF